This record covers a single TCR beta chain. In the authors' workflow: Reference gene primer amplification in the assay estimated nucleated cell counts. TCRdb's table, derived via immunoSEQ multiplex PCR, lists solely in-frame clones and lacks some. The V and J calls and clone size come from that table; D and trimming were worked out from the DNA. The sample lists under 300,000 clones, about 85% occurring once. The CDR3 spans 15 residues. V lost 2 bases to trimming and J lost 8 bases, with 15 bases between them. The germline V gene encodes CDR1 MNHNY and CDR2 SVGAGI (reference sequence). This sample stems from a study of blood T cell repertoires in COVID-19. Study information: The United States, Italy and Spain were the sources of the acute and convalescent COVID-19 samples. Sample material is recorded as cDNA or gDNA derived from T cells, B-cell-depleted T cells, or PBMCs.

This TCR derives from a man younger than 45 who had recovered from COVID-19. The J gene is TRBJ1-4, the V gene TRBV6-6; possibly TRBD1 for D (6 bases). The specimen sequenced was peripheral blood. The CDR3 region is CASSYVGRGEEKLFF. CDR3 DNA: TGTGCCAGCAGTTACGTAGGCAGGGGCGAGGAAAAACTGTTTTTT.